The rows below give T cell receptor beta chains drawn from one sample of a study of long-term antiretroviral therapy in people with HIV. TCRdb keeps only in-frame clones here, not all; method: immunoSEQ multiplex PCR. Among over 15,000 clones listed, 60% to 80% were seen once. Sequencing used unsorted PBMCs, obtained roughly 2.2 years before starting antiretroviral therapy. All receptors derive from a man aged 25 to 40 with HIV. Both conserved end residues are part of each CDR3. A D gene is named only where the DNA matches it firmly. The listing skips clone size in some rows; elsewhere it reads once, few, many or a size class.

>NA|TRBV28|TRBJ1-1|TRBD1
CASKGTGDFTEAFF
>NA|TRBV4-2|TRBJ2-7|TRBD2
CASSQDPPPTSGGREQYF
>NA|TRBV19|TRBJ2-7|TRBD1
CASSTIRGTVPLYEQYF
>few|TRBV29-1|TRBJ1-1|NA
CSAPGNTEAFF
>NA|TRBV7-9|TRBJ1-2|NA
CASSLGGTLTNYGYTF
>NA|TRBV5-7|TRBJ2-7|NA
CASSTGNNEQYF
>NA|TRBV7-2|TRBJ2-3|NA
CASSNPLTDTQYF
>NA|TRBV30|NA|NA
CASGHTYEQYF
>few|TRBV7-2|TRBJ1-1|NA
CASSLVPIGGAFF
>NA|TRBV30|TRBJ1-1|TRBD1
CAWGQGTNTEAFF
>NA|TRBV2|TRBJ2-1|TRBD2
CASSEAPLSGKQFF
>NA|TRBV10-1|TRBJ2-4|NA
CASSDGSAKNIQYF
>NA|TRBV7-8|TRBJ2-1|TRBD2
CASSLGPPGGSYNEQFF
>NA|TRBV7-9|TRBJ1-1|NA
CASSPRGGDTEAFF
>NA|TRBV28|TRBJ1-4|NA
CASSPPGRANEKLFF
>NA|TRBV10-3|TRBJ2-3|TRBD2
CATTGLADTDTQYF
>NA|TRBV11-2|TRBJ2-3|TRBD1
CASMRGQGLLGTDTQYF
>NA|TRBV19|TRBJ2-1|TRBD2
CASKTSAVRDEQFF
>NA|TRBV29-1|TRBJ2-5|NA
CSVDRDRLTQYF
>NA|TRBV11-2|TRBJ2-7|NA
CASSYPVAGPSYEQYF
>NA|TRBV7-6|TRBJ2-7|NA
CASSLGAYSRYEQYF
>NA|TRBV10-3|TRBJ1-3|NA
CAISELDKLSGNTIYF
>large|TRBV7-6|TRBJ2-7|NA
CASSLGRGSYEQYF
>NA|TRBV4-2|TRBJ2-7|TRBD2
CASSQEWTSGAYEQYF
>NA|TRBV4-1|TRBJ2-5|TRBD2
CASSPGTSGGIETQYF
>NA|TRBV5-6|TRBJ2-1|NA
CASSSYLTHEQFF
>NA|TRBV11-2|TRBJ1-1|TRBD1
CASSPGDRYTEAFF
>NA|TRBV11-2|TRBJ2-7|TRBD2
CASSLWTSGNEQYF
>few|TRBV9|TRBJ2-1|TRBD1
CASSAQGASYNEQFF
>NA|TRBV13|TRBJ2-7|NA
CASSSGVEQYF
>NA|TRBV7-9|TRBJ2-3|TRBD2
CASSATSGNTDTQYF
>NA|TRBV25-1|TRBJ2-7|TRBD1
CASSEPWGQGGHEQYF
>once|TRBV25-1|TRBJ1-5|TRBD1
CASSPGTGRDQPQHF
>NA|TRBV10-2|TRBJ1-5|NA
CASSESGGNQPQHF
>medium-sized|TRBV4-2|TRBJ2-2|NA
CASSQDVQAQNTGELFF
>NA|TRBV6-5|TRBJ2-3|NA
CASSYGFTDTQYF
>NA|TRBV6-1|TRBJ2-1|TRBD2
CASSDRTSGLNEQFF